The 16 T cell receptor beta chains below all came from one sample that was sequenced in a study of shared clonotypes between healthy human individuals. CD45RO-negative CD8 cells positively selected for CCR7 made up the naive population, which excluded terminally differentiated effector memory CD45RA+ cells. Produced via immunoSEQ multiplex PCR; TCRdb's table is partial and in-frame only. The sample gives 2 million or so clones, approximately 95% of which show up once; 1.1% is in the top ten. Sequenced material: naive CD8+ T cells sorted from blood. The origin of the receptors is a man younger than 30 in good health.

In this sample, this clone turned up once. This rearrangement joins TRBV6-6 to TRBJ1-6; tentative D call: TRBD1 (6 bases). Germline assignment: CDR1 MNHNY and CDR2 SVGAGI (reference sequence). The CDR3 is 14 residues long. V lost 2 bases and J 7 bases, leaving 9 bases between the germline ends. The CDR3 spells CASSYAGGNSPLHF. For the CDR3, the DNA is TGTGCCAGCAGTTACGCGGGGGGCAATTCACCCCTCCACTTT.

The chain carries TRBV6-5 and TRBJ2-1; TRBD2 aligns across 16 bases. CDR3 length equals 16 residues. V shed 3 bases and J 8 bases; nucleotides not matched to a gene: 4. In germline, CDR1 is MNHEY, CDR2 SVGAGI. The CDR3 DNA reads TGTGCCAGCAGTTATGGGACTAGCGGGGGGGCCGATGAGCAGTTCTTC. Translated: CASSYGTSGGADEQFF.

The chain uses TRBV27 and TRBJ2-1; D possibly corresponds to TRBD2 (6 bases). The CDR3 runs 12 residues. Germline CDR1 is MNHEY and CDR2 is SMNVEV (reference sequence). The V and J ends lost 6 bases and 4 bases respectively, with 7 bases between them. The CDR3 is CASRTSYNEQFF. In DNA, the CDR3 is TGTGCCAGCAGGACTAGTTACAATGAGCAGTTCTTC.

The chain uses TRBV5-6 and TRBJ1-2; 8 nucleotides match TRBD1. CDR3 size: 14 residues. The V gene's germline CDR1 is SGHDT and CDR2 YYEEEE. The V segment lost 6 bases and the J segment 8 bases; nucleotides outside the gene matches: 12. Written as DNA, the CDR3 is TGTGCCAGCATGGACAGGGCGTTAGGCTTCGGCTACACCTTC. Translating gives CASMDRALGFGYTF.

V is TRBV30 and J is TRBJ1-2; D is possibly TRBD1 (6 bases). The CDR3 consists of 13 residues. Trimming took 1 base from V and 3 from J, leaving 9 bases between them. Germline V CDR1 and CDR2: GTSNPN, SVGIG (reference sequence). The CDR3 protein is CAWSGQVYYGYTF. The CDR3 DNA reads as TGTGCCTGGAGTGGACAGGTCTACTATGGCTACACCTTC. The variable domain in full, completed from reference TRBV30 and TRBJ1-2, reads SQTIHQWPATLVQPVGSPLSLECTVEGTSNPNLYWYRQAAGRGLQLLFYSVGIGQISSEVPQNLSASRPQDRQFILSSKKLLLSDSGFYLCAWSGQVYYGYTFGSGTRLTVV.

The rearrangement links TRBV5-1 to TRBJ2-7, with TRBD2 matching 7 bases. The CDR3 is made up of 16 amino acids. Trimming at V came to 9 bases and at J to 2 bases, leaving 17 bases not matched to a gene. CDR1 and CDR2 from the germline V gene are SGHRS and YFSETQ. CDR3 amino acids: CATSPWVAGDPYEQYF. DNA for the CDR3: TGCGCCACCAGTCCCTGGGTAGCGGGCGATCCCTACGAGCAGTACTTC.

The genes are TRBV11-2 and TRBJ2-7, with a weak D call TRBD2 (6 bases). This CDR3 spans 14 amino acids. The V end was cut by 3 bases, the J end by 2 bases, with 11 bases between. Germline V gene lookup returns CDR1 SGHAT and CDR2 FQNNGV. CDR3 DNA: TGTGCCAGCAGCTTGCGGGGTGGGACCTACGAGCAGTACTTC. Residues: CASSLRGGTYEQYF.

The CDR3 is CASSSTLGTGTSGDNEQFF. The CDR3 coding sequence is TGTGCCAGCAGCTCGACTCTAGGAACCGGGACTAGCGGCGATAATGAGCAGTTCTTC. The V and J genes are TRBV7-9 and TRBJ2-1; 11 bases line up with TRBD2. The CDR3 length is 19 residues. Germline assignment: CDR1 SEHNR and CDR2 FQNEAQ (reference sequence). V shed 4 bases and J 7 bases; nucleotides not matched to a gene: 18.

This rearrangement joins TRBV25-1 to TRBJ1-2; no reliable D call. V lost 5 bases and J lost 6, with 7 bases in between. CDR1 and CDR2 (germline): MGHDK, SYGVNS. CDR3 length: 11 amino acids. The chain's CDR3 is CASSPGNGYTF. The CDR3 coding sequence is TGTGCCAGCAGTCCGGGTAATGGCTACACCTTC.

The rearrangement joins TRBV29-1 to TRBJ2-5; D remains ambiguous. The CDR3 consists of 15 residues. Germline CDR1 and CDR2: SQVTM and ANQGSEA. Between the trimmed V and J ends, which lost 5 bases and 0 bases, there was a span of 16 bases. The CDR3 loop is CSVKTPSVYQETQYF. The DNA for the CDR3 is TGCAGCGTTAAAACCCCATCCGTGTACCAAGAGACCCAGTACTTC. Supplemented by reference TRBV29-1 and TRBJ2-5, the full variable domain reads SAVISQKPSRDICQRGTSLTIQCQVDSQVTMMFWYRQQPGQSLTLIATANQGSEATYESGFVIDKFPISRPNLTFSTLTVSNMSPEDSSIYLCSVKTPSVYQETQYFGPGTRLLVL.

The rearrangement uses TRBV7-2 and TRBJ1-6; no firm D call. Trimming pared 1 base from V and 0 bases from J, leaving 7 bases between. The CDR3 covers 16 residues. Germline values: CDR1 SGHTA, CDR2 FQGNSA. Written as DNA, the CDR3 is TGTGCCAGCAGCTTAGGGGCGGTCTCCTATAATTCACCCCTCCACTTT. Its translation is CASSLGAVSYNSPLHF.

V and J are TRBV7-8 and TRBJ2-3, with D perhaps given as TRBD1 or TRBD2 (7 bases each). Germline CDR1 SGHVS, CDR2 FQNEAQ. The V gene lost 5 bases and the J gene lost 2 bases, with 14 bases spanning the gap. The CDR3 consists of 15 residues. In nucleotides, the CDR3 is TGTGCCAGCAGCGCTTCAGGGGGGGTCACAGATACGCAGTATTTT. Encoded protein: CASSASGGVTDTQYF.

The chain is built from TRBV4-1 and TRBJ2-7, with D unclear. Trimming stripped 7 bases from V and 0 bases from J, with 13 bases between. This CDR3 comprises 14 residues. Germline lookup yields CDR1 MGHRA and CDR2 YSYEKL. DNA of the CDR3: TGCGCCAGCAACCCGAGCCCGAGCTCCTACGAGCAGTACTTC. Translation gives CASNPSPSSYEQYF.

On this clone: At the DNA level, this CDR3 is encoded by other sequences in the same sample as well. This chain links TRBV4-1 with TRBJ2-1; possibly TRBD2 for D (6 bases). Per germline, CDR1 MGHRA and CDR2 YSYEKL. The CDR3 is made up of 15 amino acids. V was shortened by 1 base and J by 0 bases, with 7 bases between the two germline ends. CDR3 loop: CASSQVRGSYNEQFF. The CDR3 DNA reads as TGCGCCAGCAGCCAAGTGCGGGGCTCCTACAATGAGCAGTTCTTC.

This rearrangement joins TRBV11-2 to TRBJ2-1; 9 bases are shared with TRBD1. The V gene end was trimmed by 5 bases and the J gene end by 7 bases; junction bases not matched to a gene: 15. The length of the CDR3 is 17 residues. Germline CDR1 SGHAT, CDR2 FQNNGV. The CDR3 region is CASSLGPGTGRMNEQFF. The CDR3 DNA reads as TGTGCCAGCAGCCTTGGCCCCGGGACAGGGAGGATGAATGAGCAGTTCTTC.

V gene TRBV5-1 combines with J gene TRBJ2-3; 7 nucleotides align to TRBD2. V gave up 3 bases and J gave up 2 bases; unmatched junction bases: 6. Germline CDR1 reads SGHRS; CDR2 reads YFSETQ. The CDR3 contains 15 residues. The CDR3 protein is CASSSLGGDTDTQYF. CDR3 coding DNA: TGCGCCAGCAGCTCCCTGGGGGGGGACACAGATACGCAGTATTTT.